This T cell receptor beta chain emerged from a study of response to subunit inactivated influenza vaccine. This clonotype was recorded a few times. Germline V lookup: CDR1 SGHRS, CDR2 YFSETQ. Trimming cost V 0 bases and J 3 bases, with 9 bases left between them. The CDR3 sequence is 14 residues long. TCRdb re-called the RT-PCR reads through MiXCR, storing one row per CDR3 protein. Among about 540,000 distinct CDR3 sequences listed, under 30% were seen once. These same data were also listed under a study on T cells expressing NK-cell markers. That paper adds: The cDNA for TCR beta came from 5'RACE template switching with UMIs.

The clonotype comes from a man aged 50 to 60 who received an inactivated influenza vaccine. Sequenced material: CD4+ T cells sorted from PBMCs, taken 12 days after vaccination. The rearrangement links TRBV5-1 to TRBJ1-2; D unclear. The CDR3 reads CASSLDRPDYGYTF. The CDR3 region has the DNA TGCGCCAGCAGCTTGGACCGGCCGGACTATGGCTACACCTTC.